The clone carrying this T cell receptor (beta chain) was counted only a few times. One entry per CDR3 protein, called by TCRdb with MiXCR from the 5' RACE reads. The data show about 100,000 distinct CDR3 sequences, over 8.5% seen once. These data are taken from a study of T-cell memory formation after mild COVID-19. CDR1 and CDR2 from the germline V gene are SQVTM and ANQGSEA. V gave up 4 bases and J gave up 7 bases, with 30 bases separating them. This CDR3 has 18 amino acids. Material: PBMCs or a T cell subset sorted from them (not recorded which). The TCR sequence derives from a man between 18 and 29 years old who had mild COVID-19 (a few samples of this study predate the infection). Cell type and time point are not known. The chain has TRBV29-1 and TRBJ2-3; D tentatively reads TRBD1 or TRBD2 (6 bases each). This chain's CDR3 is CSVGDFPPASRGSYTQYF. The CDR3 nucleotides read TGCAGCGTTGGGGACTTCCCCCCTGCTAGCAGGGGATCTTATACGCAGTATTTT.